This T cell receptor beta chain was captured by sequencing in a study of cytomegalovirus exposure and HLA in healthy donors. 13 Jbeta primers and 60 Vbeta primers were used for the PCR. The protocol was immunoSEQ multiplex PCR, while the TCRdb copy is restricted to in-frame clones and leaves out a portion. The sample shows about 150,000 clones, roughly 77% of them seen only once. CDR3 size: 15 residues. The chain carries TRBV12-2 and TRBJ1-4; the table's D call of TRBD1 was not tested on the DNA. TRBV12-2 is a pseudogene segment. This clonotype was obtained from a human donor in good health. The sample taken for sequencing was PBMCs. The CDR3 region is CASRLDRTVPQKLFF. CDR3 nucleotide sequence: TGTGCAAGTCGCTTAGATCGGACAGTACCTCAAAAACTGTTTTTT.